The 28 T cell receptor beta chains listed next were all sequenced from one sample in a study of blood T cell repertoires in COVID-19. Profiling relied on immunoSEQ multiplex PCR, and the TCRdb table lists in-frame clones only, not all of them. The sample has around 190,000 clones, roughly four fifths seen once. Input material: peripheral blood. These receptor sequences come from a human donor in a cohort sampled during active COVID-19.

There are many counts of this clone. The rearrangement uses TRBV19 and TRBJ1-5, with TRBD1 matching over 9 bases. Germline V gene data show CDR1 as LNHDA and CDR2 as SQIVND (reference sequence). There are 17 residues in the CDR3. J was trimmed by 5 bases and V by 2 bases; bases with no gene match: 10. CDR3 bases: TGTGCCAGTAGTATAACCGGGGGGACAGGGATTTATCAGCCCCAGCATTTT. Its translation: CASSITGGTGIYQPQHF.

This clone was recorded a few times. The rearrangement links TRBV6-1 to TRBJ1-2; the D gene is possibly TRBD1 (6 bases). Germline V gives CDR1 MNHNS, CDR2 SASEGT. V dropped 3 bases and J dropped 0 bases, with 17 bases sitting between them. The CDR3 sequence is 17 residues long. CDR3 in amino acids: CASSDGDTGLANYGYTF. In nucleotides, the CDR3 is TGTGCCAGCAGTGACGGTGACACAGGGTTGGCTAACTATGGCTACACCTTC.

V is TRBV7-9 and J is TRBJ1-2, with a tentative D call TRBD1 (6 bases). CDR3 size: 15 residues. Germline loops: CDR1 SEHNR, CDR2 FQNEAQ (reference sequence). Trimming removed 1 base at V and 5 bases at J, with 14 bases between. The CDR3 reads CASSLDRTEAYGYTF. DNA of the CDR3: TGTGCCAGCAGCTTAGATCGGACAGAGGCTTATGGCTACACCTTC.

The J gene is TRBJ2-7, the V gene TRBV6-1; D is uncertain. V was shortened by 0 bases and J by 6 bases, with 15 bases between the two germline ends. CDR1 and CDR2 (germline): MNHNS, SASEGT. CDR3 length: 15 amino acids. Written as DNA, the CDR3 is TGTGCCAGCAGTGAAGCCTGGAGACCGAAGGTCGAGCAGTACTTC. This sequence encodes CASSEAWRPKVEQYF.

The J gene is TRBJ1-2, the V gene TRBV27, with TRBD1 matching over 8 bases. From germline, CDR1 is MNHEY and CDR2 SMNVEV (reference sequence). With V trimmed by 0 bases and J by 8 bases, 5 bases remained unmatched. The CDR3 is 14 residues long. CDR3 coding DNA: TGTGCCAGCAGTTTATCGCCACAGGGGGGAGGCTACACCTTC. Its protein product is CASSLSPQGGGYTF.

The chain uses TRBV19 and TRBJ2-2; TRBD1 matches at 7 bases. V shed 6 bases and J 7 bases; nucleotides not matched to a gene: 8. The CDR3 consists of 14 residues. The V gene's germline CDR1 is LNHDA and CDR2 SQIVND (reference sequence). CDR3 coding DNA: TGTGCCAGTAGCGCTGACAGGGTCAACGGGGAGCTGTTTTTT. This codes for CASSADRVNGELFF. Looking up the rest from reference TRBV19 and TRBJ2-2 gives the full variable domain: DGGITQSPKYLFRKEGQNVTLSCEQNLNHDAMYWYRQDPGQGLRLIYYSQIVNDFQKGDIAEGYSVSREKKESFPLTVTSAQKNPTAFYLCASSADRVNGELFFGEGSRLTVL.

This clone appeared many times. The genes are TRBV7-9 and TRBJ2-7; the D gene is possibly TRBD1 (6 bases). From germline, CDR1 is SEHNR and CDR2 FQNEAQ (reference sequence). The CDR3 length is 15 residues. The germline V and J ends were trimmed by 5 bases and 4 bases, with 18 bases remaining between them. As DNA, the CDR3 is TGTGCCAGCAGCCAGGGACACGCAAGGGCTTACGAGCAGTACTTC. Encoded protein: CASSQGHARAYEQYF.

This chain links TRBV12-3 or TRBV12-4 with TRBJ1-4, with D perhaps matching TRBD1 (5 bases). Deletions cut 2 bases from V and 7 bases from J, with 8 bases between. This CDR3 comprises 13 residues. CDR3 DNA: TGTGCCAGCAGTTTATGGGGGGTTGAAAAACTGTTTTTT. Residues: CASSLWGVEKLFF.

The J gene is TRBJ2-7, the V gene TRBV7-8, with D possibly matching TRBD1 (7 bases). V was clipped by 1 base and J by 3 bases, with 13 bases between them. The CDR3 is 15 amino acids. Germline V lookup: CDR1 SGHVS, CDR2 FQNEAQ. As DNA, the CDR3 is TGTGCCAGCAGCTTAGGGGCAGGGGGGTTCTACGAGCAGTACTTC. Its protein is CASSLGAGGFYEQYF. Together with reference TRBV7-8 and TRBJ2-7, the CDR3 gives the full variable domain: GAGVSQSPRYKVAKRGQDVALRCDPISGHVSLFWYQQALGQGPEFLTYFQNEAQLDKSGLPSDRFFAERPEGSVSTLKIQRTQQEDSAVYLCASSLGAGGFYEQYFGPGTRLTVT.

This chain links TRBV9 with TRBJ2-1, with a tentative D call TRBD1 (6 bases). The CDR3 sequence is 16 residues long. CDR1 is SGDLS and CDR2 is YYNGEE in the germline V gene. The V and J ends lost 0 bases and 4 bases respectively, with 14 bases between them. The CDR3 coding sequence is TGTGCCAGCAGCGTAGCTATGGACAGAACTTACAATGAGCAGTTCTTC. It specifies CASSVAMDRTYNEQFF.

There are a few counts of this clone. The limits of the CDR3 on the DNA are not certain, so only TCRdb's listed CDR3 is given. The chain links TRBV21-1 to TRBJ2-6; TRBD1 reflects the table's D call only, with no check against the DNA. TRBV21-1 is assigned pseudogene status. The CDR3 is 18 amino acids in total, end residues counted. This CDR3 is CASSTFGTGTSGANVLTF.

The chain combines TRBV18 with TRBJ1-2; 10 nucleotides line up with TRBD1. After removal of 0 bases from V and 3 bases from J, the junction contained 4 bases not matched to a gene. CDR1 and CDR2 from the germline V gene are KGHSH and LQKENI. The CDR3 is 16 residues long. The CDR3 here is CASSPPFGTGDYGYTF. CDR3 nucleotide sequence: TGTGCCAGCTCACCACCCTTCGGGACAGGGGACTATGGCTACACCTTC.

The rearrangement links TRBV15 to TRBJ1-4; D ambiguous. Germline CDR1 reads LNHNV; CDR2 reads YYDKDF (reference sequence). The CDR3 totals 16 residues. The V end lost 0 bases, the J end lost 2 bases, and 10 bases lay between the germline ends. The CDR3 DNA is TGTGCCACCAGCAGAGATAGAAGCAGGACTAATGAAAAACTGTTTTTT. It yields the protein CATSRDRSRTNEKLFF. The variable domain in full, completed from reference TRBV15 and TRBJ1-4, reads DAMVIQNPRYQVTQFGKPVTLSCSQTLNHNVMYWYQQKSSQAPKLLFHYYDKDFNNEADTPDNFQSRRPNTSFCFLDIRSPGLGDTAMYLCATSRDRSRTNEKLFFGSGTQLSVL.

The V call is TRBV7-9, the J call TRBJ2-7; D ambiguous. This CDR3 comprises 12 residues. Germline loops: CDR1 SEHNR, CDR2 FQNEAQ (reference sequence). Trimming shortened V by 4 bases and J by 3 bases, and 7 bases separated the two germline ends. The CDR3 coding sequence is TGTGCCAGCAGCTATCTCGTCTACGAGCAGTACTTC. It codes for CASSYLVYEQYF. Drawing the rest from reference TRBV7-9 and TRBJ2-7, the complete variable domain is DTGVSQNPRHKITKRGQNVTFRCDPISEHNRLYWYRQTLGQGPEFLTYFQNEAQLEKSRLLSDRFSAERPKGSFSTLEIQRTEQGDSAMYLCASSYLVYEQYFGPGTRLTVT.

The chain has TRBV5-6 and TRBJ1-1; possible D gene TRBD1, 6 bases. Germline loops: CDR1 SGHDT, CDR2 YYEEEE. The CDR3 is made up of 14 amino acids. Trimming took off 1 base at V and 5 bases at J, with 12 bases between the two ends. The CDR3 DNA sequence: TGTGCCAGCAGCTTGTGGGGGGGCTCTACTGAAGCTTTCTTT. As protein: CASSLWGGSTEAFF.

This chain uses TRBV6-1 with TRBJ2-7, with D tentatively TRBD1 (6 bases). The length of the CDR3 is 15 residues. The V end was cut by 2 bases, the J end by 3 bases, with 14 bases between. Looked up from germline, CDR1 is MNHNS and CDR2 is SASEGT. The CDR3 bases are TGTGCCAGCAGTGAATCATTTACAGGGATCTACGAGCAGTACTTC. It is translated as CASSESFTGIYEQYF.

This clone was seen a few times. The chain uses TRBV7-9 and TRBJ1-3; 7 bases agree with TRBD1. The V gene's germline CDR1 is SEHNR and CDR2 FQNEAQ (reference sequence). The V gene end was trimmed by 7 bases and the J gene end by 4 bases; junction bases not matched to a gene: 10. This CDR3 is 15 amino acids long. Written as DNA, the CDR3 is TGTGCCAGCACCGCAGACAGGGTATCCGGAAACACCATATATTTT. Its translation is CASTADRVSGNTIYF.

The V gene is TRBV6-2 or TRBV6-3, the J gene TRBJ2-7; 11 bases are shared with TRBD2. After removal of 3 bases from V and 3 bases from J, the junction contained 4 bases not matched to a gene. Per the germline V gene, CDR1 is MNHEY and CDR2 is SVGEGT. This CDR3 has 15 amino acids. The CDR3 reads CASSYRLAGGYEQYF. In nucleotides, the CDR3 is TGTGCCAGCAGTTATCGGCTAGCGGGGGGCTACGAGCAGTACTTC.

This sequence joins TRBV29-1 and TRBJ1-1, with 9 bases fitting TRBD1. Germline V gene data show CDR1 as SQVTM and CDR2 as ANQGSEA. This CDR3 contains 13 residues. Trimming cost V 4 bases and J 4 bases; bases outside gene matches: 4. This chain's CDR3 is CSVAGQGPTEAFF. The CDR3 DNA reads TGCAGCGTTGCGGGACAGGGCCCCACTGAAGCTTTCTTT. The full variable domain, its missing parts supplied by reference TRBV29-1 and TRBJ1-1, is SAVISQKPSRDICQRGTSLTIQCQVDSQVTMMFWYRQQPGQSLTLIATANQGSEATYESGFVIDKFPISRPNLTFSTLTVSNMSPEDSSIYLCSVAGQGPTEAFFGQGTRLTVV.

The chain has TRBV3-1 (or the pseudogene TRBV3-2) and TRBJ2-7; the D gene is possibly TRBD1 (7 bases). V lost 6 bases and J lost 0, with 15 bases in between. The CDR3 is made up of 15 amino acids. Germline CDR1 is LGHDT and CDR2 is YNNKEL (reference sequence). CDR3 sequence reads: CASRRGQGGSYEQYF. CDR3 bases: TGTGCCAGCAGACGGGGCCAGGGGGGCTCCTACGAGCAGTACTTC.

The CDR3 spells CASSPTGVIDTQYF. CDR3 in DNA: TGTGCCAGCAGCCCGACGGGGGTAATAGATACGCAGTATTTT. The rearrangement uses TRBV7-9 and TRBJ2-3; D possibly corresponds to TRBD2 (6 bases). CDR3 size: 14 residues. Trimming removed 5 bases at V and 5 bases at J, with 14 bases between. Germline CDR1 is SEHNR and CDR2 is FQNEAQ (reference sequence).

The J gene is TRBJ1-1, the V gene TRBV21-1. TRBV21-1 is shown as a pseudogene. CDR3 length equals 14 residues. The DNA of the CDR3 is TGTGCCAGCAGCAGAGGGTCGGGCTACACTGAAGCTTTCTTT. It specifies CASSRGSGYTEAFF.

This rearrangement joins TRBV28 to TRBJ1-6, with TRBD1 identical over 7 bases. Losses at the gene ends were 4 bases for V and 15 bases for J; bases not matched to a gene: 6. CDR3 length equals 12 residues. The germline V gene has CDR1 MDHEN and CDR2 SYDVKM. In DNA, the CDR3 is TGTGCCAGCAGTTCCGACAGGGAACTCCTCCACTTT. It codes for CASSSDRELLHF.

The CDR3 DNA follows: TGCGCCAGCAGCTTGGTGAGTGGAGGTGATGAAAAACTGTTTTTT. Its translation: CASSLVSGGDEKLFF. The chain combines TRBV5-1 with TRBJ1-4, with D hard to call. Germline loops: CDR1 SGHRS, CDR2 YFSETQ. Trimming pared 0 bases from V and 6 bases from J, leaving 12 bases between. This CDR3 is built from 15 residues.

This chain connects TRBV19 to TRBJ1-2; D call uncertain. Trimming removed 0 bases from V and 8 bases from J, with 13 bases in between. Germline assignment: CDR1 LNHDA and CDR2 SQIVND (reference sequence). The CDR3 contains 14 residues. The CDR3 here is CASSIEPRTMGYTF. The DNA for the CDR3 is TGTGCCAGTAGTATAGAACCGCGAACTATGGGCTACACCTTC.

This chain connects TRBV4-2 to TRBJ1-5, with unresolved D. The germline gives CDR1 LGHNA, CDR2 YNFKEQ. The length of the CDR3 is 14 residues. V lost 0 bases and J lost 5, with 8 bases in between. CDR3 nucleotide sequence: TGTGCCAGCAGCCAAGAGGAAGGAGATCAGCCCCAGCATTTT. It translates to CASSQEEGDQPQHF.

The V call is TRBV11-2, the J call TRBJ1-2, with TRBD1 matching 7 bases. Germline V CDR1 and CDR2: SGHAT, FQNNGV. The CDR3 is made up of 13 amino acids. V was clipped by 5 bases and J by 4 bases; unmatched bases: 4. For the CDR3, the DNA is TGTGCCAGCAGCCCTGACAGGGCCTATGGCTACACCTTC. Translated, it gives CASSPDRAYGYTF. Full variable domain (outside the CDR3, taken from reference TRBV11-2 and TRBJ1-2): EAGVAQSPRYKIIEKRQSVAFWCNPISGHATLYWYQQILGQGPKLLIQFQNNGVVDDSQLPKDRFSAERLKGVDSTLKIQPAKLEDSAVYLCASSPDRAYGYTFGSGTRLTVV.

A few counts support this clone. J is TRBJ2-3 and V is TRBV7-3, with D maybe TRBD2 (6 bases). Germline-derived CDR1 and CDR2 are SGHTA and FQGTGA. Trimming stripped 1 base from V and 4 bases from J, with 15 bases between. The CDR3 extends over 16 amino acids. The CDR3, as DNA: TGTGCCAGCAGCTTAAATGGGTTCGGGGGACCAGATACGCAGTATTTT. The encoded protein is CASSLNGFGGPDTQYF.